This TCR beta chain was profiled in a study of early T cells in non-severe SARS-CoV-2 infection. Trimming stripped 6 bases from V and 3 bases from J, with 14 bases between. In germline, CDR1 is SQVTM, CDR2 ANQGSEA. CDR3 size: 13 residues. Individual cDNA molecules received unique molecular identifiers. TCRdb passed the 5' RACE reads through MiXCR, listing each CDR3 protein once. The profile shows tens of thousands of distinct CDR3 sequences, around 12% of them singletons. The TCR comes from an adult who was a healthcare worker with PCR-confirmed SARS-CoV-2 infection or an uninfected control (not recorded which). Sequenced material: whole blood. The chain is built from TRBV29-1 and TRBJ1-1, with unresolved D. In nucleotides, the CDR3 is TGCAGCGTCTATGGGCGTGGAGACACTGAAGCTTTCTTT. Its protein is CSVYGRGDTEAFF. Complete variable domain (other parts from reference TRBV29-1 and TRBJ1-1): SAVISQKPSRDICQRGTSLTIQCQVDSQVTMMFWYRQQPGQSLTLIATANQGSEATYESGFVIDKFPISRPNLTFSTLTVSNMSPEDSSIYLCSVYGRGDTEAFFGQGTRLTVV.